This is a list of T cell receptor beta chains from one sample in a study of sequential checkpoint blockade in melanoma. Clones were sequenced by immunoSEQ multiplex PCR, and TCRdb holds only the in-frame ones, with some missing. The data contain approximately 34,000 clones, roughly 86% of them singletons. The sample in question was CD8+ T cells sorted from blood (inferred from file names), obtained from a patient given nivolumab and ipilimumab in sequence. The receptors originated from a human donor with melanoma. Each CDR3 is given with its conserved first and last residue. D genes are given only for firm matches. Size values are once, few and many counts, or a class for expanded clones, and some rows have none.

cdr3_nt	cdr3_aa	cdr3_length	v_call	d_call	j_call	clone_size
TGTGCCAGCAGTCCGTGGGAGAGTAGCAATCAGCCCCAGCATTTT	CASSPWESSNQPQHF	15	TRBV6-5	NA	TRBJ1-5	NA
TGTGCCAGCAGCTCCCGGGGGGGGGCTATATCTGAAGCTTTCTTT	CASSSRGGAISEAFF	15	TRBV7-6	NA	TRBJ1-1	NA
TGTGCCAGCAGCGCCGGGACAGCCCATAATTCACCCCTCCACTTT	CASSAGTAHNSPLHF	15	TRBV9	TRBD1	TRBJ1-6	NA
TGTGCCGGCCGGGACAGGGCATACGGCTACACCTTC	CAGRDRAYGYTF	12	TRBV2	TRBD1	TRBJ1-2	NA
TGCGCCAGCAGCCAAGATTCTCCCCCCGCGGGAGTAAGTTACAATGAGCAGTTCTTC	CASSQDSPPAGVSYNEQFF	19	TRBV4-1	TRBD2	TRBJ2-1	NA
TGCAGTGCGCCCAGGAACACTGAAGCTTTCTTT	CSAPRNTEAFF	11	TRBV20-1	NA	TRBJ1-1	NA
TGTGCCACCAGAGACGGAGGAGCTAGCAATCAGCCCCAGCATTTT	CATRDGGASNQPQHF	15	TRBV27	NA	TRBJ1-5	once
TGTGCCAGCAGCTCGTGGGGGGGAGAAGATACGCAGTATTTT	CASSSWGGEDTQYF	14	TRBV7-2	TRBD2	TRBJ2-3	NA
TGTGCCAGCAGCGAGACTTGGGGGGGTACTGAAGCTTTCTTT	CASSETWGGTEAFF	14	TRBV5-4	NA	TRBJ1-1	NA
TGTGCCAGTAGTATGGGGACAGGGTCCTACGAGCAGTACTTC	CASSMGTGSYEQYF	14	TRBV19	TRBD1	TRBJ2-7	NA
TGTGCCAGCAGCCCTACAGCATTTGAAAAACTGTTTTTT	CASSPTAFEKLFF	13	TRBV7-6	NA	TRBJ1-4	medium-sized
TGTGCCAGCAGCCCACGGCGGAACTCCTACGAGCAGTACTTC	CASSPRRNSYEQYF	14	TRBV9	NA	TRBJ2-7	NA
TGTGCCAGCAGTGAAGGACTCTCTACAGGTCCCTACGAGCAGTACTTC	CASSEGLSTGPYEQYF	16	TRBV6-1	NA	TRBJ2-7	NA
TGTGCCTGCGGGCCGCGAGGGTATAGCAATCAGCCCCAGCATTTT	CACGPRGYSNQPQHF	15	TRBV28	NA	TRBJ1-5	NA
TGTGCCAGCAGCTTTCAGGGGGCAGGTGAAACTGAAGCTTTCTTT	CASSFQGAGETEAFF	15	TRBV5-6	TRBD1	TRBJ1-1	NA
TGTGCCAGCAGTGGCACTAGCGGGGCCTACAATGAGCAGTTCTTC	CASSGTSGAYNEQFF	15	TRBV27	TRBD2	TRBJ2-1	few
TGCGCCAGCAGCCATAGGGAGATGGCGACTGAAGCTTTCTTT	CASSHREMATEAFF	14	TRBV4-1	NA	TRBJ1-1	once
TGTGCCAGCTCACTAGAGGACAGGGACTACTCCTCTGACAATGAGCAGTTCTTC	CASSLEDRDYSSDNEQFF	18	TRBV18	NA	TRBJ2-1	NA
TGCAGCGCCCTGACGGGACAGGCCAATGAGCAGTTCTTC	CSALTGQANEQFF	13	TRBV29-1	TRBD1	TRBJ2-1	NA
TGTGCCAGCGGAGTGGTAGCAGGGAACTATGGCTACACCTTC	CASGVVAGNYGYTF	14	TRBV6-1	NA	TRBJ1-2	NA
TGCGCCAGCAGTGTGACTAGCACAGATACGCAGTATTTT	CASSVTSTDTQYF	13	TRBV10-1	NA	TRBJ2-3	NA
TGTGCCAGTACATTCACCGGGGAGCTGTTTTTT	CASTFTGELFF	11	TRBV19	NA	TRBJ2-2	NA
TGCGCCAGCAGCCAACAGTATGAAAAACTGTTTTTT	CASSQQYEKLFF	12	TRBV4-1	NA	TRBJ1-4	NA
TGTGCCATCAGCGGGGACAGGGGAAGCTACGAGCAGTACTTC	CAISGDRGSYEQYF	14	TRBV10-3	TRBD1	TRBJ2-7	NA
TGTGCCAGCAGCCTAGCGGGTGAAACCTACAATGAGCAGTTCTTC	CASSLAGETYNEQFF	15	TRBV9	TRBD2	TRBJ2-1	once
TGTGCCAGCAGGATGAGGGGGCAGGCAGCTTTCTTT	CASRMRGQAAFF	12	TRBV28	TRBD1	TRBJ1-1	NA
TGTGCCAGCAGTTTCTCTTGGGCTTCGGAGCTGTTTTTT	CASSFSWASELFF	13	TRBV6-5	NA	TRBJ2-2	NA
TGTGCCAGCAGCTTGGGGCAGGGCCGCTACACCTTC	CASSLGQGRYTF	12	TRBV5-6	NA	TRBJ1-2	NA
TGTGCCAGCGGAGGGACTAGCGGGCCCAGCTCTGGGGCCAACGTCCTGACTTTC	CASGGTSGPSSGANVLTF	18	TRBV9	TRBD2	TRBJ2-6	NA
TGTGCCAGCAGTGAAATTGCGGGGGGCTCCTACAATGAGCAGTTCTTC	CASSEIAGGSYNEQFF	16	TRBV6-1	TRBD2	TRBJ2-1	NA
TGTGCCAGCAGCCCCCTAGCGGGGTCTTCCTACGAGCAGTACTTC	CASSPLAGSSYEQYF	15	TRBV5-6	TRBD2	TRBJ2-7	NA
TGTGCCAGCAGTACGGACAGGGGGGGCTATGGCTACACCTTC	CASSTDRGGYGYTF	14	TRBV6-5	TRBD1	TRBJ1-2	NA
TGTGCCAGCAGTCCGGGACAGGGCCTTAACTATGGCTACACCTTC	CASSPGQGLNYGYTF	15	TRBV28	TRBD1	TRBJ1-2	NA
TGCGCCAGCAGCTTAGGCGGGAGTGTAATAGGTGAGCAGTTCTTC	CASSLGGSVIGEQFF	15	TRBV5-1	TRBD2	TRBJ2-1	NA
TGTGCCAGCAGCTTCACCGGGACAGGGGGCTACGAGCAGTACTTC	CASSFTGTGGYEQYF	15	TRBV27	TRBD1	TRBJ2-7	NA
TGTGCCAGTAGTACGACTAGCGGGGGTGGTGAGCAGTACTTC	CASSTTSGGGEQYF	14	TRBV19	TRBD2	TRBJ2-7	NA
TGTGCCAGCAGCGATGACCCTTCGGGGGGAACCGAGCAGTACTTC	CASSDDPSGGTEQYF	15	TRBV9	TRBD2	TRBJ2-7	NA
TGTGCCGCGGGACAGAATTCCTACGAGCAGTACTTC	CAAGQNSYEQYF	12	TRBV25-1	NA	TRBJ2-7	NA
TGTGCCAGCAGTGGACAGGTATTGAACAGCTCCTACGAGCAGTACTTC	CASSGQVLNSSYEQYF	16	TRBV2	NA	TRBJ2-7	NA
TGTGCCAGCCTCCGGGACACCACCTACAATGAGCAGTTCTTC	CASLRDTTYNEQFF	14	TRBV28	NA	TRBJ2-1	NA
TGTGCCATCCGCGGCCGGGACACCGACACCGGGGAGCTGTTTTTT	CAIRGRDTDTGELFF	15	TRBV10-3	NA	TRBJ2-2	NA
TGCGCCAGCAGCTTGTGGAGGGTGCCCTACTATAACTATGGCTACACCTTC	CASSLWRVPYYNYGYTF	17	TRBV5-1	NA	TRBJ1-2	NA
TGTGCCAGCAGCCAAGGAGATCCTAGCACAGATACGCAGTATTTT	CASSQGDPSTDTQYF	15	TRBV4-2	NA	TRBJ2-3	NA
TGTGCCAGCAGCGGACCGGGACAGGGAATCGAGCAGTACTTC	CASSGPGQGIEQYF	14	TRBV13	TRBD1	TRBJ2-7	NA
TGTGCCAGCAGCTTGTTTCTGGCAGAAAATCAGCCCCAGCATTTT	CASSLFLAENQPQHF	15	TRBV5-5	NA	TRBJ1-5	few
TGCGCCAGCAGCCAAGGGGGCGGAGTGAACACTGAAGCTTTCTTT	CASSQGGGVNTEAFF	15	TRBV4-1	NA	TRBJ1-1	few
TGCGCCAGCAGCTTGGAGCAGGTTTACTATGGCTACACCTTC	CASSLEQVYYGYTF	14	TRBV5-1	NA	TRBJ1-2	NA
TGTGCCAGCAGTTTATCTCCTTTTGAGCGGGAGATGATGGATACGCAGTATTTT	CASSLSPFEREMMDTQYF	18	TRBV27	TRBD2	TRBJ2-3	NA